The rows below give T cell receptor beta chains drawn from one sample of a study of low-dose radiotherapy and immunotherapy resistance in tumors. From the reads, TCRdb called clonotypes with MiXCR, one entry per CDR3 protein. The sample holds under 95,000 distinct CDR3 sequences, 18% seen once. The starting material was PBMCs, obtained before treatment. These receptors originate from a male donor with prostate cancer. Both conserved end residues are part of each CDR3. Fields, in order: CDR3 length, J gene, V gene, clone size, D gene, CDR3 DNA, CDR3 protein. The D gene is left open where the match is weak. Size is stated for part of the rows, as once, few or many counts, or as a class when the clone is expanded.

cdr3_length: 17; j_call: TRBJ1-2; v_call: TRBV4-2; clone_size: many; d_call: NA; cdr3_nt: TGTGCCAGCAGCCACCCGACAGGCTCTAAGTCCGACTATGGCTACACCTTC; cdr3_aa: CASSHPTGSKSDYGYTF
cdr3_length: 14; j_call: TRBJ2-3; v_call: TRBV5-4; clone_size: many; d_call: NA; cdr3_nt: TGTGCCAGCAGCCCGGACCCGAACCCTAATACGCAGTATTTT; cdr3_aa: CASSPDPNPNTQYF
cdr3_length: 16; j_call: TRBJ1-5; v_call: TRBV27; clone_size: NA; d_call: TRBD1; cdr3_nt: TGTGCTGCGGGGACAGATCCTTCGAATGGCAATCAGCCCCAGCATTTT; cdr3_aa: CAAGTDPSNGNQPQHF
cdr3_length: 16; j_call: TRBJ2-6; v_call: TRBV19; clone_size: many; d_call: TRBD1; cdr3_nt: TGTGCCAGTAGTCAAAACGCCGGGACAGGACGGTCCGTCCTGACTTTC; cdr3_aa: CASSQNAGTGRSVLTF
cdr3_length: 14; j_call: TRBJ2-7; v_call: TRBV12-3/TRBV12-4; clone_size: many; d_call: NA; cdr3_nt: TGTGCCAGCAGTTTAGGCAGGAGAAACTACGAGCAGTACTTC; cdr3_aa: CASSLGRRNYEQYF
cdr3_length: 14; j_call: TRBJ2-1; v_call: TRBV18; clone_size: many; d_call: NA; cdr3_nt: TGTGCCAGCTCACCAAGGGGGGGCGGAAATGAGCAGTTCTTC; cdr3_aa: CASSPRGGGNEQFF
cdr3_length: 15; j_call: TRBJ2-7; v_call: TRBV9; clone_size: NA; d_call: NA; cdr3_nt: TGTGCCAGCAGCGTAGATACAGGGCCCCTACGGGAGCAGTACTTC; cdr3_aa: CASSVDTGPLREQYF
cdr3_length: 17; j_call: TRBJ2-2; v_call: TRBV5-1; clone_size: many; d_call: NA; cdr3_nt: TGCGCCAGCAGGGTTGGACAGCGCGCATCGAACACCGGGGAGCTGTTTTTT; cdr3_aa: CASRVGQRASNTGELFF
cdr3_length: 14; j_call: TRBJ2-5; v_call: TRBV2; clone_size: NA; d_call: NA; cdr3_nt: TGTGCCAGCATCCAGCTCCTTTACCAAGAGACCCAGTACTTC; cdr3_aa: CASIQLLYQETQYF
cdr3_length: 16; j_call: TRBJ2-5; v_call: TRBV7-8; clone_size: many; d_call: TRBD2; cdr3_nt: TGTGCCAGCAGCCCACTTACGGGGGGGTTACAAGAGACCCAGTACTTC; cdr3_aa: CASSPLTGGLQETQYF
cdr3_length: 13; j_call: TRBJ2-5; v_call: TRBV6-2/TRBV6-3; clone_size: NA; d_call: TRBD2; cdr3_nt: TGTGCCAGCAGTCCCAGACTAGCGGAGACCCAGTACTTC; cdr3_aa: CASSPRLAETQYF
cdr3_length: 15; j_call: TRBJ2-2; v_call: TRBV6-5; clone_size: many; d_call: NA; cdr3_nt: TGTGCCAGCAGTCGGGCGACTAGGAACACCGGGGAGCTGTTTTTT; cdr3_aa: CASSRATRNTGELFF
cdr3_length: 16; j_call: TRBJ1-1; v_call: TRBV7-8; clone_size: many; d_call: TRBD1; cdr3_nt: TGTGCCAGCAGCTTGAGGGACAGGGGAAGTAACACTGAAGCTTTCTTT; cdr3_aa: CASSLRDRGSNTEAFF
cdr3_length: 17; j_call: TRBJ2-5; v_call: TRBV3-1; clone_size: many; d_call: TRBD2; cdr3_nt: TGTGCCAGCAGCCAAGGACGTATAGCGGGGGTTGGAGAGACCCAGTACTTC; cdr3_aa: CASSQGRIAGVGETQYF
cdr3_length: 13; j_call: TRBJ2-7; v_call: TRBV2; clone_size: many; d_call: NA; cdr3_nt: TGTGCCAGCAGTGTACAGGGAACGGGTGAGCAGTACTTC; cdr3_aa: CASSVQGTGEQYF
cdr3_length: 15; j_call: TRBJ2-2; v_call: TRBV7-2; clone_size: many; d_call: NA; cdr3_nt: TGTGCCAGCAGCTTAATGACGGCGGGGTCCGGGGAGCTGTTTTTT; cdr3_aa: CASSLMTAGSGELFF
cdr3_length: 15; j_call: TRBJ1-5; v_call: TRBV7-2; clone_size: many; d_call: NA; cdr3_nt: TGTGCCAGCAGCTTAGCGTCTCAGGGTTTGTCGCCCCAGCATTTT; cdr3_aa: CASSLASQGLSPQHF
cdr3_length: 14; j_call: TRBJ2-3; v_call: TRBV7-3; clone_size: many; d_call: NA; cdr3_nt: TGTGCCAGCAGCTTGAAGCCTAGCACAGATACGCAGTATTTT; cdr3_aa: CASSLKPSTDTQYF
cdr3_length: 16; j_call: TRBJ1-2; v_call: TRBV5-6; clone_size: many; d_call: NA; cdr3_nt: TGTGCCAGCAGCCTGGGAAACGGCAGGGTCAACTATGGCTACACCTTC; cdr3_aa: CASSLGNGRVNYGYTF
cdr3_length: 15; j_call: TRBJ2-1; v_call: TRBV28; clone_size: many; d_call: TRBD2; cdr3_nt: TGTGCCAGCAGTTGGGTAGCGGGGGGGTGGAATGAGCAGTTCTTC; cdr3_aa: CASSWVAGGWNEQFF
cdr3_length: 16; j_call: TRBJ1-1; v_call: TRBV20-1; clone_size: NA; d_call: NA; cdr3_nt: TGCAGTGCTAGAGGAGCCCTAACAGGTTGGGGCACTGAAGCTTTCTTT; cdr3_aa: CSARGALTGWGTEAFF
cdr3_length: 13; j_call: TRBJ1-1; v_call: TRBV13; clone_size: NA; d_call: NA; cdr3_nt: TGTGCCAGCAGTCAACGCGGGGCCACTGAAGCTTTCTTT; cdr3_aa: CASSQRGATEAFF
cdr3_length: 16; j_call: TRBJ1-4; v_call: TRBV27; clone_size: NA; d_call: NA; cdr3_nt: TGTGCCAGCAGCCTTTCCGCGGCCGTTTTTGCTGAAAAACTGTTTTTT; cdr3_aa: CASSLSAAVFAEKLFF
cdr3_length: 14; j_call: TRBJ1-4; v_call: TRBV7-2; clone_size: many; d_call: NA; cdr3_nt: TGTGCCAGCAGCTTAATCGGGCGGGCAGAAAAACTGTTTTTT; cdr3_aa: CASSLIGRAEKLFF
cdr3_length: 17; j_call: TRBJ2-1; v_call: TRBV14; clone_size: NA; d_call: TRBD2; cdr3_nt: TGTGCCAGCAGCCCACGACTAGCGGGGGGGAACTACAATGAGCAGTTCTTC; cdr3_aa: CASSPRLAGGNYNEQFF
cdr3_length: 16; j_call: TRBJ2-3; v_call: TRBV6-6; clone_size: many; d_call: TRBD2; cdr3_nt: TGTGCCAGCAGTTCTAGCGGGGCCCTAAGCACAGATACGCAGTATTTT; cdr3_aa: CASSSSGALSTDTQYF
cdr3_length: 14; j_call: TRBJ2-7; v_call: TRBV29-1; clone_size: many; d_call: TRBD1; cdr3_nt: TGCAGCGTTGACGGTCCCGGGACAGGGTCCGAGCAGTACTTC; cdr3_aa: CSVDGPGTGSEQYF
cdr3_length: 13; j_call: TRBJ1-1; v_call: TRBV19; clone_size: many; d_call: NA; cdr3_nt: TGTGCCAGTAGTAAACAGGGTCCCACTGAAGCTTTCTTT; cdr3_aa: CASSKQGPTEAFF
cdr3_length: 13; j_call: TRBJ2-1; v_call: TRBV30; clone_size: many; d_call: TRBD1; cdr3_nt: TGTGCCTGGAGTAGACAGGGTTACGGTGAGCAGTTCTTC; cdr3_aa: CAWSRQGYGEQFF